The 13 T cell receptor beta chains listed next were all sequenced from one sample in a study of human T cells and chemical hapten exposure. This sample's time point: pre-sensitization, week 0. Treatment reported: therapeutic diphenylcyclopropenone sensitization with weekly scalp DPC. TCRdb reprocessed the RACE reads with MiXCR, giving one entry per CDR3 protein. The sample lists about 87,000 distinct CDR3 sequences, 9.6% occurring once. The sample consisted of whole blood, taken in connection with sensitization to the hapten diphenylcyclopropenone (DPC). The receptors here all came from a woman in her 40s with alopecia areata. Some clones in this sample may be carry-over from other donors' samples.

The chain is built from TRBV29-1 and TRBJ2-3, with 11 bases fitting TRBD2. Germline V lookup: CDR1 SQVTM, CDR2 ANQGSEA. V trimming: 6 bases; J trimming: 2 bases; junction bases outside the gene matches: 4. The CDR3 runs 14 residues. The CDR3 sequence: CSVQGLAVTDTQYF. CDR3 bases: TGCAGCGTCCAGGGACTAGCGGTCACAGATACGCAGTATTTT.

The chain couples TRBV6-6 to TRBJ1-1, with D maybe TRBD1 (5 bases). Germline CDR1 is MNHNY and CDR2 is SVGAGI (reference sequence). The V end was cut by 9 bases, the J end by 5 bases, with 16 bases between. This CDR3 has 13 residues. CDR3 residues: CASTRFEGTEAFF. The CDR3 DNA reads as TGTGCCAGTACAAGATTTGAGGGGACTGAAGCTTTCTTT.

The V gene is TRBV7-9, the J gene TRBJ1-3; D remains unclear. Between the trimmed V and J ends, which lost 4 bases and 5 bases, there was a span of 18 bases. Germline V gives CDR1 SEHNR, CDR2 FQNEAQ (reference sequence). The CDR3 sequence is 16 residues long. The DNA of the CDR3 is TGTGCCAGCAGCTCACCTATATCGACTCTGAGAAACACCATATATTTT. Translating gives CASSSPISTLRNTIYF.

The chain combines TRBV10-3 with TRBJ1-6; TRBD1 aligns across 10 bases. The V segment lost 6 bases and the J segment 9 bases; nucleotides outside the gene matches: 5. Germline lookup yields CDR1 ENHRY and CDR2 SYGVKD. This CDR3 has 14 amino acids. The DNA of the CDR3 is TGTGCCATCAGACCCGGGACAGGGGTTTCACCCCTCCACTTT. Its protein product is CAIRPGTGVSPLHF.

This CDR3 is CASMDRARKETQYF. The CDR3, as DNA: TGTGCCAGTATGGACAGGGCGAGAAAAGAGACCCAGTACTTC. This chain joins TRBV11-2 and TRBJ2-5; 8 bases are a match to TRBD1. Germline loops: CDR1 SGHAT, CDR2 FQNNGV. CDR3 size: 14 residues. After removal of 9 bases from V and 3 bases from J, the junction contained 9 bases not matched to a gene.

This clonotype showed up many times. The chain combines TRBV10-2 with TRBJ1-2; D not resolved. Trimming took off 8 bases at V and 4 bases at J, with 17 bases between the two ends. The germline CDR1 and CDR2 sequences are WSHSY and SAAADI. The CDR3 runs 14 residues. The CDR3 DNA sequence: TGCGCCAGCGCCCCTGGAGATTTCCGCTATGGCTACACCTTC. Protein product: CASAPGDFRYGYTF.

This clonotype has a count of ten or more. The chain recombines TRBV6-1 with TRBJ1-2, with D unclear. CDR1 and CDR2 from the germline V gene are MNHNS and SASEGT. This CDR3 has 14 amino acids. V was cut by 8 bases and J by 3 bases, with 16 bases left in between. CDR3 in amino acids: CASFVYGVDYGYTF. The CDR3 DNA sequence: TGTGCCAGCTTCGTCTACGGGGTGGACTATGGCTACACCTTC.

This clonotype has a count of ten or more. The CDR3 protein is CASSPTLQRALNTEAFF. As DNA, the CDR3 is TGTGCCAGCAGTCCCACCCTCCAGAGGGCCCTAAACACTGAAGCTTTCTTT. This chain connects TRBV6-5 to TRBJ1-1; unclear D gene. Trimming took off 5 bases at V and 2 bases at J, with 21 bases between the two ends. The length of the CDR3 is 17 residues. Germline lookup yields CDR1 MNHEY and CDR2 SVGAGI.

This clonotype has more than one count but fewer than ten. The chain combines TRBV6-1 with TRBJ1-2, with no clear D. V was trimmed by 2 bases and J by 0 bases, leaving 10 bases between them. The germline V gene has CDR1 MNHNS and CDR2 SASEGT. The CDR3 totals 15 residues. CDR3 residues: CASSESHGANYGYTF. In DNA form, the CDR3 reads TGTGCCAGCAGTGAAAGTCACGGAGCTAACTATGGCTACACCTTC.

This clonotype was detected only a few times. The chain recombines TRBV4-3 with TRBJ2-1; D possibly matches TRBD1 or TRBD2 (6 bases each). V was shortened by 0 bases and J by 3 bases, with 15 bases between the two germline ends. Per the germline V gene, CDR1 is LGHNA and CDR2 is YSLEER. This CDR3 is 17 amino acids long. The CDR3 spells CASSQEIPGAHYNEQFF. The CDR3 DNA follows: TGCGCCAGCAGCCAAGAGATACCGGGGGCCCACTACAATGAGCAGTTCTTC.

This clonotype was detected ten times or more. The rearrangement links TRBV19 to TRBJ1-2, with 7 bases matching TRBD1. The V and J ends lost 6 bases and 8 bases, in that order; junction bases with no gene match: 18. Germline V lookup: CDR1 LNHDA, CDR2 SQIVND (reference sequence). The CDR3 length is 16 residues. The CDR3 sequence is CASSATTSTGWYGYTF. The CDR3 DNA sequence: TGTGCCAGTAGCGCTACGACCTCGACAGGGTGGTACGGCTACACCTTC.

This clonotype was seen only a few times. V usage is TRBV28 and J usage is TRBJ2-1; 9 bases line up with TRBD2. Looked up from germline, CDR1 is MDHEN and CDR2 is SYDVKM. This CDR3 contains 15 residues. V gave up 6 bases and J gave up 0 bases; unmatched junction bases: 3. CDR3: CASRTSGSSYNEQFF. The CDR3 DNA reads TGTGCCAGCAGGACTAGCGGCAGCTCCTACAATGAGCAGTTCTTC.

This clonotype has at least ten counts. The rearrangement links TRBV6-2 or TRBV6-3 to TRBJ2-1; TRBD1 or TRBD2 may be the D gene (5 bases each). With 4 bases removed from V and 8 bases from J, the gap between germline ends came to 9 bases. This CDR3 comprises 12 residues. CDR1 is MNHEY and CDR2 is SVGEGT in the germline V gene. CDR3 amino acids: CASSFGAHEQFF. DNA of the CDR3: TGTGCCAGCAGTTTCGGGGCCCATGAGCAGTTCTTC.